These 30 T cell receptor beta chains share one sample of origin, sequenced in a study of blood T cell repertoires in COVID-19. Repertoires were generated with immunoSEQ multiplex PCR, while TCRdb's copy carries only in-frame clones and drops some. Of tens of thousands of clones in the sample, 85% to 90% are singletons; the top ten hold about 15%. Sequenced material: peripheral blood. The receptor source for this set is a man in his 70s with acute or convalescent COVID-19.

V gene TRBV6-2 or TRBV6-3 combines with J gene TRBJ2-5, with D perhaps matching TRBD2 (6 bases). Germline CDR1 is MNHEY and CDR2 is SVGEGT. This CDR3 spans 15 amino acids. The V end was cut by 4 bases, the J end by 2 bases, with 14 bases between. DNA for the CDR3: TGTGCCAGCAGTTTTTTAAGCGGGCCTCAAGAGACCCAGTACTTC. Translating it yields CASSFLSGPQETQYF.

The V gene is TRBV14, the J gene TRBJ1-4; possibly TRBD1 for D (6 bases). CDR1 is SGHDN, CDR2 FVKESK, per germline. Deletions cut 4 bases from V and 8 bases from J, with 14 bases between. This CDR3 comprises 14 residues. The CDR3 bases are TGTGCCAGCAGCCGGCAGGGGATAGGAGAAAAACTGTTTTTT. This gives the protein CASSRQGIGEKLFF.

This sequence joins TRBV2 and TRBJ1-2; 7 nucleotides agree with TRBD1. The CDR3 extends over 15 amino acids. V trimming: 7 bases; J trimming: 4 bases; junction bases outside the gene matches: 12. Germline-derived CDR1 and CDR2 are SNHLY and FYNNEI. This chain's CDR3 is CASTSSTGISYGYTF. CDR3 nucleotides: TGTGCCAGCACGAGTTCGACAGGGATATCCTATGGCTACACCTTC.

The rearrangement uses TRBV6-2 or TRBV6-3 and TRBJ2-7; possible D gene TRBD1, 5 bases. V lost 4 bases to trimming and J lost 1 base, with 17 bases between them. Germline CDR1 MNHEY, CDR2 SVGEGT. The CDR3 runs to 16 residues. The CDR3 here is CASSSPRGSISYEQYV. CDR3 DNA sequence: TGTGCCAGCAGTTCGCCTAGGGGTTCGATTTCCTACGAGCAGTACGTC.

The rearrangement uses TRBV24-1 and TRBJ2-7, with 10 positions matching TRBD1. This CDR3 is built from 15 residues. In germline, CDR1 is KGHDR, CDR2 SFDVKD. V lost 9 bases, J lost 3 bases, and 10 bases stayed unmatched. CDR3 residues: CATSTDRGHDYEQYF. For the CDR3, the DNA is TGTGCCACCTCCACCGACAGGGGGCATGACTACGAGCAGTACTTC.

J is TRBJ1-5 and V is TRBV6-2 or TRBV6-3; possibly TRBD1 for D (6 bases). Germline V lookup: CDR1 MNHEY, CDR2 SVGEGT. CDR3 length equals 16 residues. The ends were cut back, 6 bases at V and 0 bases at J, with 15 bases in the middle. The CDR3 here is CASSPEQGISNQPQHF. The DNA for the CDR3 is TGTGCCAGCAGCCCCGAACAGGGTATTAGCAATCAGCCCCAGCATTTT.

The chain is built from TRBV14 and TRBJ1-1; 11 nucleotides agree with TRBD1. V lost 4 bases, J lost 4 bases, and 8 bases stayed unmatched. Germline assignment: CDR1 SGHDN and CDR2 FVKESK. The CDR3 is made up of 16 amino acids. The CDR3: CASSPGQGVRSTEAFF. DNA of the CDR3: TGTGCCAGCAGCCCGGGACAGGGGGTTAGGAGCACTGAAGCTTTCTTT.

The J gene is TRBJ2-7, the V gene TRBV7-2; D is possibly TRBD1 (5 bases). V was cut by 5 bases and J by 3 bases, with 14 bases left in between. This CDR3 spans 14 amino acids. Germline assignment: CDR1 SGHTA and CDR2 FQGNSA. CDR3 in amino acids: CASSARRGYYEQYV. DNA of the CDR3: TGTGCCAGCAGCGCCCGAAGGGGTTACTACGAGCAGTACGTC.

Only one count was recorded for this clone. This chain links TRBV6-5 with TRBJ2-3; 9 bases are a match to TRBD1. This CDR3 region has 14 residues. Germline assignment: CDR1 MNHEY and CDR2 SVGAGI. The V gene end was trimmed by 9 bases and the J gene end by 3 bases; junction bases not matched to a gene: 7. The CDR3 sequence is CASQQGAGTDTQYF. Here the CDR3 DNA reads TGTGCCAGTCAACAGGGGGCAGGGACAGATACGCAGTATTTT.

The J gene is TRBJ2-1, the V gene TRBV5-8; 9 positions agree with TRBD2. V lost 4 bases and J lost 6; bases outside the gene matches: 11. Germline CDR1 SGHTS, CDR2 YDEGEE. The CDR3 is made up of 16 amino acids. As DNA, the CDR3 is TGTGCCAGCAGCCGACGAGCTAGCGGGGCGGGCAATGAGCAGTTCTTC. Translation: CASSRRASGAGNEQFF.

CDR3 nucleotide sequence: TGTGCCAGCTCACCAAACAGGGGCGATGAGCAGTTCTTC. It codes for CASSPNRGDEQFF. The chain carries TRBV18 and TRBJ2-1; 7 bases are a match to TRBD1. V shed 2 bases and J 8 bases; nucleotides not matched to a gene: 3. The CDR3 is made up of 13 amino acids. Germline CDR1 reads KGHSH; CDR2 reads LQKENI.

The V gene is TRBV6-5, the J gene TRBJ1-6, with 7 bases lining up with TRBD1. This CDR3 has 15 amino acids. Germline V CDR1 and CDR2: MNHEY, SVGAGI. Trimming took 8 bases from V and 8 from J; bases not matched to a gene: 12. Written as DNA, the CDR3 is TGTGCCAGCTCCTACTTGACAGGGTATGATTCACCCCTCCACTTT. This codes for CASSYLTGYDSPLHF.

V gene TRBV15 combines with J gene TRBJ1-4; D gene uncertain. This CDR3 spans 14 amino acids. The V and J ends lost 5 bases and 8 bases respectively, with 15 bases between them. Germline assignment: CDR1 LNHNV and CDR2 YYDKDF (reference sequence). The CDR3 nucleotides are TGTGCCACCAGCGGACGAGGGCGGAGGGAAAAACTGTTTTTT. Its translation: CATSGRGRREKLFF.

This rearrangement joins TRBV3-1 (or the pseudogene TRBV3-2) to TRBJ2-3; 15 nucleotides line up with TRBD2. The CDR3 is made up of 16 amino acids. Germline loops: CDR1 LGHDT, CDR2 YNNKEL (reference sequence). Trimming removed 3 bases from V and 7 bases from J; junction bases left unmatched: 5. The CDR3 loop is CASSQGTSGGLNTQYF. CDR3 sequence (DNA): TGTGCCAGCAGCCAGGGGACTAGCGGGGGGCTGAATACGCAGTATTTT.

The CDR3 protein is CASSQGLGSNTEAFF. The CDR3 bases are TGTGCCAGCAGCCAGGGGCTGGGGTCGAACACTGAAGCTTTCTTT. The V and J genes are TRBV7-2 and TRBJ1-1, with a tentative D call TRBD1 (6 bases). The CDR3 loop spans 15 amino acids. Per germline, CDR1 SGHTA and CDR2 FQGNSA. With 5 bases removed from V and 1 base from J, the gap between germline ends came to 14 bases. Full variable domain (remainder filled in from reference TRBV7-2 and TRBJ1-1): GAGVSQSPSNKVTEKGKDVELRCDPISGHTALYWYRQSLGQGLEFLIYFQGNSAPDKSGLPSDRFSAERTGGSVSTLTIQRTQQEDSAVYLCASSQGLGSNTEAFFGQGTRLTVV.

This rearrangement joins TRBV7-2 to TRBJ1-2; D is unclear. The CDR3 extends over 13 amino acids. Trimming pared 2 bases from V and 1 base from J, leaving 5 bases between. Per the germline V gene, CDR1 is SGHTA and CDR2 is FQGNSA. CDR3 residues: CASSLQLNYGYTF. For the CDR3, the DNA is TGTGCCAGCAGCTTACAACTTAACTATGGCTACACCTTC.

The chain employs TRBV29-1 and TRBJ2-7; 8 bases match TRBD1. The CDR3 runs to 12 residues. Trimming cost V 6 bases and J 4 bases; bases outside gene matches: 5. The germline CDR1 and CDR2 sequences are SQVTM and ANQGSEA. The DNA of the CDR3 is TGCAGCGTCGAGAGACAGGGGTACGAGCAGTACTTC. Protein product: CSVERQGYEQYF.

This rearrangement joins TRBV5-1 to TRBJ1-5, with D possibly matching TRBD1 (6 bases). Trimming cost V 5 bases and J 0 bases, with 12 bases left between them. Germline V gives CDR1 SGHRS, CDR2 YFSETQ. The CDR3 totals 15 residues. The CDR3 reads CASSITGNSNQPQHF. DNA of the CDR3: TGCGCCAGCAGTATAACAGGGAATAGCAATCAGCCCCAGCATTTT. The full variable domain, in which reference TRBV5-1 and TRBJ1-5 provide the parts outside the CDR3, is KAGVTQTPRYLIKTRGQQVTLSCSPISGHRSVSWYQQTPGQGLQFLFEYFSETQRNKGNFPGRFSGRQFSNSRSEMNVSTLELGDSALYLCASSITGNSNQPQHFGDGTRLSIL.

This clone came up once. The chain links TRBV5-1 to TRBJ1-1, with D possibly being TRBD1 (5 bases). V lost 1 base and J lost 7, with 8 bases in between. Per the germline V gene, CDR1 is SGHRS and CDR2 is YFSETQ. The CDR3 is made up of 12 amino acids. Written as DNA, the CDR3 is TGCGCCAGCAGCTTGACAGACAGTGAAGCTTTCTTT. Protein: CASSLTDSEAFF.

This clone was counted once. The rearrangement links TRBV19 to TRBJ1-4, with TRBD1 matching 7 bases. V shed 4 bases, J shed 12 bases, and the junction held 5 bases outside the gene matches. The germline gives CDR1 LNHDA, CDR2 SQIVND (reference sequence). The CDR3 covers 12 residues. CDR3 bases: TGTGCCAGTAGTACCAGACAGGGTGAACTGTTTTTT. Protein: CASSTRQGELFF.

The gene calls are TRBV18 and TRBJ2-1; tentatively, D is TRBD2 (5 bases). The germline V gene encodes CDR1 KGHSH and CDR2 LQKENI. This CDR3 is built from 15 residues. V lost 0 bases and J lost 8, with 14 bases in between. CDR3 protein: CASSPPPRGLDEQFF. DNA for the CDR3: TGTGCCAGCTCACCACCTCCTCGGGGTCTCGATGAGCAGTTCTTC.

This rearrangement joins TRBV5-5 to TRBJ2-1, with TRBD2 matching over 8 bases. The CDR3 is 15 residues long. Germline V CDR1 and CDR2: SGHKS, YYEKEE (reference sequence). With 0 bases clipped from V and 5 bases from J, the junction kept 4 bases outside the gene matches. CDR3 nucleotides: TGTGCCAGCAGCTTGGCGGGGGGGAATCACAATGAGCAGTTCTTC. Encoded protein: CASSLAGGNHNEQFF.

J is TRBJ1-1 and V is TRBV7-3, with TRBD1 identical over 8 bases. The germline V gene encodes CDR1 SGHTA and CDR2 FQGTGA. The CDR3 contains 14 residues. V shed 5 bases and J 1 base; nucleotides not matched to a gene: 3. The CDR3, as DNA: TGTGCCAGCAGCGGCGGACAGGGGAACACTGAAGCTTTCTTT. This codes for CASSGGQGNTEAFF.

This chain links TRBV6-5 with TRBJ2-7; D possibly corresponds to TRBD2 (6 bases). The CDR3 has 15 residues. Trimming stripped 2 bases from V and 0 bases from J, with 11 bases between. The germline gives CDR1 MNHEY, CDR2 SVGAGI. CDR3 in amino acids: CASSYHLTSSYEQYF. The CDR3 DNA reads as TGTGCCAGCAGTTACCATTTGACTAGCTCCTACGAGCAGTACTTC.

The V and J genes are TRBV12-2 and TRBJ1-2. TRBV12-2 is classified as a pseudogene. The CDR3 is 11 amino acids. CDR3 bases: TGTGCAAGTCGCTTACCTCCTGGCTACACCTTC. Amino acids: CASRLPPGYTF.

The rearrangement links TRBV3-1 (or the pseudogene TRBV3-2) to TRBJ2-2; 9 bases are a match to TRBD2. This CDR3 contains 19 residues. V dropped 5 bases and J dropped 4; count of bases not matched to a gene: 17. Germline V gene sequence: CDR1 LGHDT, CDR2 YNNKEL (reference sequence). The CDR3 nucleotides read TGTGCCAGCAGCGCAGGGTGGCTAGCGGGGAGGTCGGCCACCGGGGAGCTGTTTTTT. This encodes CASSAGWLAGRSATGELFF.

The chain is built from TRBV19 and TRBJ2-7; 7 positions agree with TRBD1. The J segment lost 1 base and the V segment lost 6 bases, leaving 6 bases of the junction unmatched. This CDR3 has 14 residues. Germline V gene data show CDR1 as LNHDA and CDR2 as SQIVND (reference sequence). CDR3 DNA: TGTGCCAGTAGAGGGACAGAACATTCCTACGAGCAGTACTTC. As protein: CASRGTEHSYEQYF.

J is TRBJ2-3 and V is TRBV29-1, with 9 bases matching TRBD2. CDR3 length equals 14 residues. Per germline, CDR1 SQVTM and CDR2 ANQGSEA. V was pared by 1 base and J by 5 bases, with 4 bases of the junction left unmatched. DNA of the CDR3: TGCAGCGTTGAAGGGCGGGGGGGCATAGATACGCAGTATTTT. Translated, it gives CSVEGRGGIDTQYF.

The V call is TRBV4-1, the J call TRBJ2-1, with D unresolved. Trimming removed 0 bases from V and 12 bases from J, with 15 bases in between. Germline V lookup: CDR1 MGHRA, CDR2 YSYEKL. The CDR3 is 14 residues long. CDR3 nucleotides: TGCGCCAGCAGCCAAGATTCCCTGGCCCCAAGGCAGTTCTTC. Translating gives CASSQDSLAPRQFF.

This clone turned up a few times. This chain connects TRBV7-9 to TRBJ1-4; unclear D gene. Trimming removed 4 bases from V and 4 bases from J, with 7 bases in between. CDR3 length: 13 amino acids. Germline loops: CDR1 SEHNR, CDR2 FQNEAQ (reference sequence). The CDR3 region has the DNA TGTGCCAGCAGCTCCCCCTTTAATGAAAAACTGTTTTTT. This translates into CASSSPFNEKLFF.